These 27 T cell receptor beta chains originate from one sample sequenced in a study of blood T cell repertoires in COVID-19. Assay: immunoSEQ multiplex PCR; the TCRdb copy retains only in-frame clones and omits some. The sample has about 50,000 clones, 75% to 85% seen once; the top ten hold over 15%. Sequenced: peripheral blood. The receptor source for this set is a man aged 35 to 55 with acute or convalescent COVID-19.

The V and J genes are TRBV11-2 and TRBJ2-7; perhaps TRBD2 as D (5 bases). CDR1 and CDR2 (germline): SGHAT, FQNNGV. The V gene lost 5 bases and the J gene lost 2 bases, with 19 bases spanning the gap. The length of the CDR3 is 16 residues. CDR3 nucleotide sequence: TGTGCCAGCAGCCCCCCTTTCGGGGAGCGCCCCTACGAGCAGTACGTC. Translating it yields CASSPPFGERPYEQYV.

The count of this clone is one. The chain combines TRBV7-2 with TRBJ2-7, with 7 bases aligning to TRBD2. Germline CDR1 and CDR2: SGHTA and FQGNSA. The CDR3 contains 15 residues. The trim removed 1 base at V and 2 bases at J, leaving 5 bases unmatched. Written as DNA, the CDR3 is TGTGCCAGCAGCTTAGGTTCTAGCGGCCCCTACGAGCAGTACTTC. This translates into CASSLGSSGPYEQYF.

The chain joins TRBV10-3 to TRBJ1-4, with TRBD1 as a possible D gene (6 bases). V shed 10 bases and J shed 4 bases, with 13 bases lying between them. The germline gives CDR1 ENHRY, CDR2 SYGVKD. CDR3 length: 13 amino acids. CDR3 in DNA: TGTGCCACCAGCAGGGGCAATAATGAAAAACTGTTTTTT. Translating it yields CATSRGNNEKLFF.

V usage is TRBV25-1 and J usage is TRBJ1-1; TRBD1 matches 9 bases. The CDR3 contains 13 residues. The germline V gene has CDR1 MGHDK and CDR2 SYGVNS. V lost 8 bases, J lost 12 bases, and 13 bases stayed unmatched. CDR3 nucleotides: TGTGCCAGCCGTAGCGGGACAGGGAGTAAAACTTTCTTT. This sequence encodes CASRSGTGSKTFF.

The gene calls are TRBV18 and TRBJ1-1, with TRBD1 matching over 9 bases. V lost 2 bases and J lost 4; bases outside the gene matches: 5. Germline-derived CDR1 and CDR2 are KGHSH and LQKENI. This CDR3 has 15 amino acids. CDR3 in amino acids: CASSPRTGVSTEAFF. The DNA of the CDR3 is TGTGCCAGCTCACCAAGGACAGGGGTAAGCACTGAAGCTTTCTTT.

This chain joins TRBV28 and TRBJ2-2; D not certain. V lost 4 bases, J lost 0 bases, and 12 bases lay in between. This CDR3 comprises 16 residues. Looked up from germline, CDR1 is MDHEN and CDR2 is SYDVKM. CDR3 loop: CASSSLLDSNTGELFF. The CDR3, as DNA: TGTGCCAGCAGTTCTTTGCTCGACTCGAACACCGGGGAGCTGTTTTTT.

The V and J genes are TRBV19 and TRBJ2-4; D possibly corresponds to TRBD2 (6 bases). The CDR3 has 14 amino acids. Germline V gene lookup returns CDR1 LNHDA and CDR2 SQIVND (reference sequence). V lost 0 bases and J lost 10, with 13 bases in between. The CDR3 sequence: CASSIDTSYQIQYF. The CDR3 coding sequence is TGTGCCAGTAGTATAGACACTAGCTACCAAATTCAGTACTTC.

The CDR3 is CASSPQGRSHAEAFF. For the CDR3, the DNA is TGTGCCAGTTCCCCCCAGGGGCGTAGCCATGCTGAAGCTTTCTTT. The chain carries TRBV19 and TRBJ1-1, with a weak D call TRBD1 (6 bases). Trimming took off 8 bases at V and 6 bases at J, with 22 bases between the two ends. Germline V gene data show CDR1 as LNHDA and CDR2 as SQIVND (reference sequence). CDR3 length: 15 residues.

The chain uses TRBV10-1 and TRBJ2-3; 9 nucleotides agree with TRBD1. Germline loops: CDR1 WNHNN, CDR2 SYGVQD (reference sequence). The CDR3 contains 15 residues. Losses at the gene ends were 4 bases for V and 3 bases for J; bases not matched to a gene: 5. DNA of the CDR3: TGCGCCAGCAGTGGGACAGGGGTAGGAACAGATACGCAGTATTTT. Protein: CASSGTGVGTDTQYF.

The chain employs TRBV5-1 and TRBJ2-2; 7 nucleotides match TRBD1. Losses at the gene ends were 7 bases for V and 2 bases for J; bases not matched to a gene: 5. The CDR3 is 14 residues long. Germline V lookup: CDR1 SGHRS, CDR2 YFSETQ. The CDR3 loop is CASREGANTGELFF. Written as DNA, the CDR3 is TGCGCCAGCCGCGAGGGGGCAAACACCGGGGAGCTGTTTTTT.

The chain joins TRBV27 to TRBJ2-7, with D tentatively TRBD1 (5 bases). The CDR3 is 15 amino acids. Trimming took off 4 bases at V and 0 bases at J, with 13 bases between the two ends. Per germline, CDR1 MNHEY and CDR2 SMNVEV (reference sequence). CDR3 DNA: TGTGCCAGCAGTTCCCGAGCCACAGGCTCCTACGAGCAGTACTTC. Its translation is CASSSRATGSYEQYF.

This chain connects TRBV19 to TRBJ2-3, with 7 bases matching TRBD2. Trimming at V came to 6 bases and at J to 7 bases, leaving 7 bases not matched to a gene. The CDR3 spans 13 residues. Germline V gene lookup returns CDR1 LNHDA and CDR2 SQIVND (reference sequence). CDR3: CASRLRGDNTQYF. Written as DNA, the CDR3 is TGTGCCAGTAGACTCCGGGGGGATAATACGCAGTATTTT.

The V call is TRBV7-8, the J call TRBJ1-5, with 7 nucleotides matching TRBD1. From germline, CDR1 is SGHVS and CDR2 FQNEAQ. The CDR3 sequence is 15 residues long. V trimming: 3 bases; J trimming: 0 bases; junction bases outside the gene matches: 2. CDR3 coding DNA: TGTGCCAGCAGCTTGGGGACAGTTAGCAATCAGCCCCAGCATTTT. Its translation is CASSLGTVSNQPQHF. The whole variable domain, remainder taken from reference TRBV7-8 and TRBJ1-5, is GAGVSQSPRYKVAKRGQDVALRCDPISGHVSLFWYQQALGQGPEFLTYFQNEAQLDKSGLPSDRFFAERPEGSVSTLKIQRTQQEDSAVYLCASSLGTVSNQPQHFGDGTRLSIL.

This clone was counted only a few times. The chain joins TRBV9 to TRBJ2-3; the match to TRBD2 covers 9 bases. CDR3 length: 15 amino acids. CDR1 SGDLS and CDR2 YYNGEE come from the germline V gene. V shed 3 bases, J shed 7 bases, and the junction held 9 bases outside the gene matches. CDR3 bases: TGTGCCAGCAGCGATGGTAGCGGGAGTTGGAATACGCAGTATTTT. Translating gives CASSDGSGSWNTQYF.

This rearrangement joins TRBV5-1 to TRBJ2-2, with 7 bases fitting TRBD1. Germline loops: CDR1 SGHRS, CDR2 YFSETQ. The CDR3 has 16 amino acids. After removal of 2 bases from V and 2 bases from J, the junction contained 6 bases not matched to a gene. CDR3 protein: CASSLGGSGNTGELFF. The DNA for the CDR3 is TGCGCCAGCAGCTTAGGGGGCTCAGGAAACACCGGGGAGCTGTTTTTT.

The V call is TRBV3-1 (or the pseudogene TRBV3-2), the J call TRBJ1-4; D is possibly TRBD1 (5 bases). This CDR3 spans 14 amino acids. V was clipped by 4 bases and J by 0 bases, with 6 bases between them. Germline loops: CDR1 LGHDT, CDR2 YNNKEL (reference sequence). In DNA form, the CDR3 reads TGTGCCAGCAGCCGGGGGGCAACTAATGAAAAACTGTTTTTT. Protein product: CASSRGATNEKLFF.

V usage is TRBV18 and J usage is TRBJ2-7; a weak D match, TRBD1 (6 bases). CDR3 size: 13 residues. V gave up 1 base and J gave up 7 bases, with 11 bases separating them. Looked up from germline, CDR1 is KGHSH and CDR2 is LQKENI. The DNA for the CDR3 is TGTGCCAGCTCACCACGAGGGCAGGGGGAGCAGTACGTC. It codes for CASSPRGQGEQYV.

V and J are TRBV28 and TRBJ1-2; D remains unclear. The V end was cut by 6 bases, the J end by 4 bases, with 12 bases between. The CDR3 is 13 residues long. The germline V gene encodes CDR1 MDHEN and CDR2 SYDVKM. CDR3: CASRLESFYGYTF. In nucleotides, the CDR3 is TGTGCCAGCAGACTCGAATCATTCTATGGCTACACCTTC.

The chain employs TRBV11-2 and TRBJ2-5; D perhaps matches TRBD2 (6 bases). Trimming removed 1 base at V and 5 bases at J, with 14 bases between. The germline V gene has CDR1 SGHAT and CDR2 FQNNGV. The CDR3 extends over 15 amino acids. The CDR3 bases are TGTGCCAGCAGCTTAGTGCGTGGGGGGTGGGAGACCCAGTACTTC. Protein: CASSLVRGGWETQYF.

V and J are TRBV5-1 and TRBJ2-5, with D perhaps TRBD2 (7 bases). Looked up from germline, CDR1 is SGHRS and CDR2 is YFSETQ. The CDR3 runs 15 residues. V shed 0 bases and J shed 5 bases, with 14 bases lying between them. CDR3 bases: TGCGCCAGCAGCTTGGAATGGGGGGGCGAGGAGACCCAGTACTTC. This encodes CASSLEWGGEETQYF.

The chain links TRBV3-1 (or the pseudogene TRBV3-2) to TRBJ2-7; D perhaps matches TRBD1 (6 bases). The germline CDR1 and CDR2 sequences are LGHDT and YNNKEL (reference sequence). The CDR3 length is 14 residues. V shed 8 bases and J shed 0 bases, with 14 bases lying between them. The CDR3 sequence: CASAVRGSSYEQYF. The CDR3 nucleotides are TGTGCCAGCGCTGTCAGGGGAAGCTCCTACGAGCAGTACTTC.

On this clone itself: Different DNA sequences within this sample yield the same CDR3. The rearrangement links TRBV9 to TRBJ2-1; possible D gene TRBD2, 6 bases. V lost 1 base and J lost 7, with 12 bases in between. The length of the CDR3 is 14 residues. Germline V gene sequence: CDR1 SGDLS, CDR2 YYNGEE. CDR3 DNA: TGTGCCAGCAGCGTAACGGGAGTGGGGAATGAGCAGTTCTTC. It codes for CASSVTGVGNEQFF. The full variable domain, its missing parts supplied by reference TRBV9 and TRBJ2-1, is DSGVTQTPKHLITATGQRVTLRCSPRSGDLSVYWYQQSLDQGLQFLIQYYNGEERAKGNILERFSAQQFPDLHSELNLSSLELGDSALYFCASSVTGVGNEQFFGPGTRLTVL.

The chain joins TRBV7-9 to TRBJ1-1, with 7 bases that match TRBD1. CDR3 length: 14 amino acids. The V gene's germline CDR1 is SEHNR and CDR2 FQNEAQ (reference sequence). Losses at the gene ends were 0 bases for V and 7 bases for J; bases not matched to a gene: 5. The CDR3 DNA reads TGTGCCAGCAGCTTAGCGCGGCAGGGGGATGAAGCTTTCTTT. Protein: CASSLARQGDEAFF.

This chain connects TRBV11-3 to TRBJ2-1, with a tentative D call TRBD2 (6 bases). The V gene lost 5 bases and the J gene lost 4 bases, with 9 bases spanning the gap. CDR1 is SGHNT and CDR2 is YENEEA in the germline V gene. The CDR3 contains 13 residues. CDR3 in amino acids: CASSQGLYNEQFF. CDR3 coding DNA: TGTGCCAGCAGCCAGGGACTGTACAATGAGCAGTTCTTC.

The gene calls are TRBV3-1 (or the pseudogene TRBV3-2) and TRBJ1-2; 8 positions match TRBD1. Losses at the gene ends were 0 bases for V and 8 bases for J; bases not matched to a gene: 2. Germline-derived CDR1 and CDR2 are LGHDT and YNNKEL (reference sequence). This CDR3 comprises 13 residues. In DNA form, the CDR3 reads TGTGCCAGCAGCCAAGACAGGGGGCGGGGCTACACCTTC. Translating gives CASSQDRGRGYTF.

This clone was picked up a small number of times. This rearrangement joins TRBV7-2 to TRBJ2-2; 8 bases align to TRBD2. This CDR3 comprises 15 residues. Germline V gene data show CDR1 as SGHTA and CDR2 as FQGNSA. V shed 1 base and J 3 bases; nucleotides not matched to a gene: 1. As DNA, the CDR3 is TGTGCCAGCAGCTTAGTCGGGGGGGACACCGGGGAGCTGTTTTTT. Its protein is CASSLVGGDTGELFF. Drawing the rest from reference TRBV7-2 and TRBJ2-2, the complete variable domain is GAGVSQSPSNKVTEKGKDVELRCDPISGHTALYWYRQSLGQGLEFLIYFQGNSAPDKSGLPSDRFSAERTGGSVSTLTIQRTQQEDSAVYLCASSLVGGDTGELFFGEGSRLTVL.

The CDR3 coding sequence is TGTGCCAGCAGCCAAGATCTAGCGAAAGAGCAGTTCTTC. Protein sequence: CASSQDLAKEQFF. V gene TRBV3-1 (or the pseudogene TRBV3-2) combines with J gene TRBJ2-1, with D maybe TRBD2 (6 bases). This CDR3 comprises 13 residues. Trimming left V 0 bases short and J 10 bases short, with 10 bases between. CDR1 and CDR2 from the germline V gene are LGHDT and YNNKEL (reference sequence).